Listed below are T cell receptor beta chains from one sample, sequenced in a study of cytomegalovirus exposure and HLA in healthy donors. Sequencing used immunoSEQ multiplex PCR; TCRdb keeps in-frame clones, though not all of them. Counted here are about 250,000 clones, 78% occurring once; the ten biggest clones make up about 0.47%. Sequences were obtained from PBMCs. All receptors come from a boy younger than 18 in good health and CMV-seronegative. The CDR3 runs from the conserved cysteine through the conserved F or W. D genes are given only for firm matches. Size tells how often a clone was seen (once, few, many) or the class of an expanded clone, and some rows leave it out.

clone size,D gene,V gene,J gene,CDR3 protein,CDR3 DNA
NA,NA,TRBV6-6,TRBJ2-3,CASNQPGKIDTQYF,TGTGCCAGCAACCAGCCCGGGAAGATAGATACGCAGTATTTT
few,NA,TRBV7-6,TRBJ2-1,CASSIGNEQFF,TGTGCCAGCAGCATCGGCAATGAGCAGTTCTTC
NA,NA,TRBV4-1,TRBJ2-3,CASSQAGLSTDTQYF,TGCGCCAGCAGCCAAGCTGGCCTTAGCACAGATACGCAGTATTTT
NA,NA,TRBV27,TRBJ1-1,CASSLSRTRNTEAFF,TGTGCCAGCAGTTTGTCTAGGACACGGAACACTGAAGCTTTCTTT
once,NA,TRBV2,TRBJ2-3,CASSETGTQYF,TGTGCCAGCAGTGAGACGGGTACGCAGTATTTT
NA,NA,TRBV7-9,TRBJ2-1,CASSFLRDYNEQFF,TGTGCCAGCAGCTTTCTCCGGGACTACAATGAGCAGTTCTTC
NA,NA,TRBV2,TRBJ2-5,CASSGDLETQYF,TGTGCCAGCAGTGGGGACTTGGAGACCCAGTACTTC
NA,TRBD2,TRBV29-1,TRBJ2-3,CSVRAGGPGDTQYF,TGCAGCGTTAGAGCGGGAGGGCCCGGAGATACGCAGTATTTT
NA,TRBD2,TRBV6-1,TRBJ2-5,CASSENRGGRETQYF,TGTGCCAGCAGTGAAAACCGGGGGGGACGTGAGACCCAGTACTTC
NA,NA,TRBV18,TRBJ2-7,CASSPLPASDEQYF,TGTGCCAGCTCACCCCTTCCTGCATCGGACGAGCAGTACTTC
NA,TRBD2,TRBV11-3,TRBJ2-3,CASSLDSGRVPTDTQYF,TGTGCCAGCAGCTTAGATAGCGGGAGGGTTCCCACAGATACGCAGTATTTT
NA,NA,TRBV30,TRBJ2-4,CAWSAIQGRSIQYF,TGTGCCTGGAGTGCGATACAGGGTCGTTCCATTCAGTACTTC
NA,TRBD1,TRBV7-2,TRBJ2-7,CASSRPGQGFYEQYF,TGTGCCAGCAGCCGTCCGGGACAGGGGTTCTACGAGCAGTACTTC
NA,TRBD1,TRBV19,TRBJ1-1,CASSMGQGRLNTEAFF,TGTGCCAGTAGTATGGGACAGGGGAGATTGAACACTGAAGCTTTCTTT
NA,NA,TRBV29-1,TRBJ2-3,CSVRVEFTDTQYF,TGCAGCGTAAGAGTAGAATTCACAGATACGCAGTATTTT
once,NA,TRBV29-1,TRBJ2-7,CSVEDLVQDADKYEQYF,TGCAGCGTTGAAGATCTGGTCCAAGACGCCGACAAATACGAGCAGTACTTC
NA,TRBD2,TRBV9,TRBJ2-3,CASSVGLAGGRSTDTQYF,TGTGCCAGCAGCGTAGGACTAGCGGGGGGGCGGAGCACAGATACGCAGTATTTT
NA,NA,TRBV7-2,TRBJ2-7,CASSPWTLSYEQYF,TGTGCCAGCAGCCCGTGGACACTATCCTACGAGCAGTACTTC
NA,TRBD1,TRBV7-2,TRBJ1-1,CASSIPKEGAGNTEAFF,TGTGCCAGCAGCATCCCCAAGGAGGGGGCCGGTAACACTGAAGCTTTCTTT
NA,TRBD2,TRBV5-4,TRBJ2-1,CASSPPLAGARDEQFF,TGTGCCAGCAGCCCCCCCCTAGCGGGAGCTAGGGATGAGCAGTTCTTC
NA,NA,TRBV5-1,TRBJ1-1,CASSLGNVGDTEAFF,TGCGCCAGCAGCTTGGGTAACGTAGGGGACACTGAAGCTTTCTTT
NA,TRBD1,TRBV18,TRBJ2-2,CASSTGTGDTGELFF,TGTGCCAGCTCAACCGGGACAGGGGACACCGGGGAGCTGTTTTTT
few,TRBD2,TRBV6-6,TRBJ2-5,CASSYSTSLGQETQYF,TGTGCCAGCAGTTACTCGACTAGCTTAGGTCAAGAGACCCAGTACTTC
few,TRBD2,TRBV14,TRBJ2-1,CASSQESRPSGRNNEQFF,TGTGCCAGCAGCCAAGAAAGTAGGCCTAGCGGGCGTAACAATGAGCAGTTCTTC
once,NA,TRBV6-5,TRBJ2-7,CASSYRPDKAYEQYF,TGTGCCAGCAGTTACCGTCCGGACAAGGCTTACGAGCAGTACTTC
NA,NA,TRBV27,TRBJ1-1,CASSLTSFMNTEAFF,TGTGCCAGCAGCCTTACAAGTTTCATGAACACTGAAGCTTTCTTT
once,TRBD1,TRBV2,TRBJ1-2,CASSYRGQSYGYTF,TGTGCCAGCAGTTACAGGGGGCAATCCTATGGCTACACCTTC
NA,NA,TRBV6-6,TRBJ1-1,CASSFRQTPSTEAFF,TGTGCCAGCAGTTTCAGACAGACCCCGAGCACTGAAGCTTTCTTT
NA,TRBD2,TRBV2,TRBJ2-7,CASSEQRGPLEQYF,TGTGCCAGCAGTGAGCAGCGGGGCCCCCTGGAGCAGTACTTC
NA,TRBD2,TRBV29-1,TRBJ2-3,CSVEAPIAGVFRPQYF,TGCAGCGTTGAAGCCCCTATAGCGGGGGTTTTTCGTCCGCAGTATTTT
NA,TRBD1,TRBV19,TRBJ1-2,CASSIEGQGGYTF,TGTGCCAGTAGTATAGAGGGACAGGGAGGCTACACCTTC
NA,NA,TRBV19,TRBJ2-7,CASSISGPRVYEQYF,TGTGCCAGTAGTATAAGCGGTCCTCGGGTATACGAGCAGTACTTC
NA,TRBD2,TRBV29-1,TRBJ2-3,CSVGPPSGSSDTQYF,TGCAGCGTTGGGCCCCCTAGCGGTTCATCAGATACGCAGTATTTT
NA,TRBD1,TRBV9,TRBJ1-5,CASSGTGGQPQHF,TGTGCCAGCAGCGGGACAGGTGGGCAGCCCCAGCATTTT
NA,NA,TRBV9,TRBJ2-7,CASSVDYNSYEQYF,TGTGCCAGCAGCGTAGATTACAACTCCTACGAGCAGTACTTC
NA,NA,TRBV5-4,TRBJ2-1,CASSLVGGPSNEQFF,TGTGCCAGCAGCTTGGTGGGGGGGCCATCCAATGAGCAGTTCTTC
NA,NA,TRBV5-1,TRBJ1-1,CASSTGASTNTEAFF,TGCGCCAGCAGCACTGGGGCCTCTACGAACACTGAAGCTTTCTTT
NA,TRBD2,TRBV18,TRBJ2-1,CASSPTLAGGYNEQFF,TGTGCCAGCTCACCAACACTAGCGGGAGGTTACAATGAGCAGTTCTTC
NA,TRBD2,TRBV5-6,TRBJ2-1,CASSWGTSDEQFF,TGTGCCAGCAGCTGGGGGACTAGCGATGAGCAGTTCTTC
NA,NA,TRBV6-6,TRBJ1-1,CASSYSGGENTEAFF,TGTGCCAGCAGTTACTCGGGGGGGGAGAACACTGAAGCTTTCTTT
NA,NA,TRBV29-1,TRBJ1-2,CSVEDRRGEDGYPF,TGCAGCGTTGAAGATCGCAGGGGAGAAGATGGCTACCCCTTC
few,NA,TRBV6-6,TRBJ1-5,CASRDSHNQPQHF,TGTGCCAGCAGAGACAGTCACAATCAGCCCCAGCATTTT
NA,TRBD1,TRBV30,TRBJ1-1,CAWSLGTGLSGEAFF,TGTGCCTGGAGTCTTGGGACAGGGCTTTCGGGTGAAGCTTTCTTT
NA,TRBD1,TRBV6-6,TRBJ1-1,CASSEPGQGLEAFF,TGTGCCAGCAGCGAACCGGGACAGGGCCTCGAAGCTTTCTTT
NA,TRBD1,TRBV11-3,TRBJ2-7,CASSLETGVYEQYF,TGTGCCAGCAGCTTAGAGACAGGGGTCTACGAGCAGTACTTC
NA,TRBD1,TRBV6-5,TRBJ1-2,CASRRQGAGGYTF,TGTGCCAGCAGACGACAGGGGGCCGGTGGCTACACCTTC
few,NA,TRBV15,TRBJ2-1,CATSSSRNEQFF,TGTGCCACCAGCAGTTCCCGCAATGAGCAGTTCTTC
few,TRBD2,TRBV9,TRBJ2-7,CASSFEGLAGRREQYF,TGTGCCAGCAGCTTCGAGGGACTAGCGGGTCGAAGGGAGCAGTACTTC
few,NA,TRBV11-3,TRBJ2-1,CASSLDNNEQFF,TGTGCCAGCAGCTTAGATAACAATGAGCAGTTCTTC
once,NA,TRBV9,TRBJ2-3,CASSSSSSTDTQYF,TGTGCCAGCAGCAGTAGTTCTAGCACAGATACGCAGTATTTT
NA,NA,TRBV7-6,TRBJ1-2,CASREGADYGYTF,TGTGCCAGCAGGGAAGGGGCAGACTATGGCTACACCTTC
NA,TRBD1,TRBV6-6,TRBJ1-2,CASSQTGTDYTF,TGTGCCAGCAGTCAGACAGGGACCGACTACACCTTC
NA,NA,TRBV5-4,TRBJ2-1,CASREDSSSNEQFF,TGTGCCAGCAGGGAGGACTCAAGCTCCAATGAGCAGTTCTTC
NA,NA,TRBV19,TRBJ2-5,CASNPGEQETQYF,TGTGCCAGTAATCCCGGGGAGCAAGAGACCCAGTACTTC
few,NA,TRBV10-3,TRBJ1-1,CAIRGRENTEAFF,TGTGCCATCAGAGGCAGGGAGAACACTGAAGCTTTCTTT
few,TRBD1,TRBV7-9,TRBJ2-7,CASSFGTANYEQYF,TGTGCCAGCAGCTTTGGGACAGCAAATTACGAGCAGTACTTC
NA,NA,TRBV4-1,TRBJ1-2,CASSQEYTYGYTF,TGCGCCAGCAGCCAAGAATACACCTATGGCTACACCTTC
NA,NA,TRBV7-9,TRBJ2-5,CSSSLEATKITETQYF,TGTTCCAGCAGCTTAGAGGCCACTAAGATCACGGAGACCCAGTACTTC
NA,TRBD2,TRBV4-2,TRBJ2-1,CASSQVVAGGPDEQFF,TGTGCCAGCAGCCAGGTCGTAGCGGGAGGGCCAGATGAGCAGTTCTTC